This T cell receptor beta chain comes out of a study of T cell repertoires in cytomegalovirus infection. The overall study: Public TCR beta signature analysis indicated the presence of both CMV infection and matching HLA type.

Trimming removed 5 bases at V and 5 bases at J, with 6 bases between. The CDR3 contains 11 residues. Germline V gene data show CDR1 as MDHEN and CDR2 as SYDVKM. TCRdb re-analysed the reads in MiXCR, keeping a single row per CDR3 protein. The sample yields around 350,000 distinct CDR3 sequences, less than 20% seen once. The rearrangement joins TRBV28 to TRBJ2-5; no reliable D call. The clonotype comes from a human donor in good health (CMV status not recorded). Some clones in this sample may be carry-over from other donors' samples. The sample comprised PBMCs. CDR3 coding DNA: TGTGCCAGCAGTAATCTGGAGACCCAGTACTTC. This encodes CASSNLETQYF.